These T cell receptor beta chains were read from a single sample in a study of cytomegalovirus exposure and HLA in healthy donors. Sequenced by immunoSEQ multiplex PCR; TCRdb stores in-frame clones only, minus some. The sample carries approximately 220,000 clones, around 80% recorded once. Sequencing was done on a sample of PBMCs. The source is a boy aged 2 to 9 in good health and CMV-seronegative. The CDR3 runs from the conserved cysteine through the conserved F or W. The order of the fields is CDR3 protein, CDR3 DNA, J gene, CDR3 length, V gene, clone size, D gene. The D gene is left open where the match is weak. The size field is filled for only some rows; it gives once, few, many or a size class.

CASSLESRDRTEAFF,TGTGCCAGCAGCTTAGAGTCGAGGGATAGGACTGAAGCTTTCTTT,TRBJ1-1,15,TRBV7-2,.,.
CAWSVTSGGFYEQYF,TGTGCCTGGAGTGTAACGAGCGGGGGCTTCTACGAGCAGTACTTC,TRBJ2-7,15,TRBV30,.,TRBD2
CASSLGAGSNYGYTF,TGTGCCAGCAGCTTAGGAGCAGGCTCTAACTATGGCTACACCTTC,TRBJ1-2,15,TRBV7-8,.,.
CASSQPESYDEKLFF,TGCGCCAGCAGCCAACCTGAGTCCTACGATGAAAAACTGTTTTTT,TRBJ1-4,15,TRBV4-1,few,.
CASSIYGNTYEQYF,TGTGCCAGTAGTATATATGGTAACACCTACGAGCAGTACTTC,TRBJ2-7,14,TRBV19,few,.
CASTPTGARTDTQYF,TGTGCCAGCACCCCTACAGGGGCCCGCACAGATACGCAGTATTTT,TRBJ2-3,15,TRBV7-3,.,TRBD1
CASSPMAETQYF,TGTGCCAGCAGCCCCATGGCAGAGACCCAGTACTTC,TRBJ2-5,12,TRBV11-2,.,.
CASSQDLKGWNYGYTF,TGTGCCAGCAGCCAAGATCTTAAGGGGTGGAACTATGGCTACACCTTC,TRBJ1-2,16,TRBV4-2,.,.
CASTTGLAGGPFGTDTQYF,TGTGCCAGCACTACCGGCTTAGCGGGAGGGCCATTCGGCACAGATACGCAGTATTTT,TRBJ2-3,19,TRBV2,.,TRBD2
CASSSLQGNQEETQYF,TGCGCCAGCAGCTCGTTACAGGGCAACCAAGAGGAGACCCAGTACTTC,TRBJ2-5,16,TRBV5-1,.,.
CASSLGLAGGHNYNEQFF,TGTGCCAGCAGCTTGGGGCTAGCGGGAGGGCACAACTACAATGAGCAGTTCTTC,TRBJ2-1,18,TRBV5-6,few,TRBD2
CASSSRQAARYNEQFF,TGTGCCAGCAGCTCAAGACAGGCCGCGAGGTACAATGAGCAGTTCTTC,TRBJ2-1,16,TRBV7-9,.,.
CASSQGLAASTDTQYF,TGTGCCAGCAGCCAAGGACTAGCGGCTAGCACAGATACGCAGTATTTT,TRBJ2-3,16,TRBV4-2,once,TRBD2
CASSQVPEGVSPLHF,TGCGCCAGCAGCCAAGTCCCGGAAGGGGTTTCACCCCTCCACTTT,TRBJ1-6,15,TRBV4-1,.,.
CASSMPGQGSNGYTF,TGCGCCAGCAGCATGCCGGGACAGGGTTCGAATGGCTACACCTTC,TRBJ1-2,15,TRBV5-1,.,TRBD1
CATSRGQLNEKLFF,TGTGCCACCAGCAGGGGGCAGCTAAATGAAAAACTGTTTTTT,TRBJ1-4,14,TRBV15,.,.
CASSSSGTSVYNEQFF,TGTGCCAGCAGTTCCTCCGGGACTAGCGTGTACAATGAGCAGTTCTTC,TRBJ2-1,16,TRBV6-5,.,TRBD2
CSVSFGETYEQYF,TGCAGCGTTTCGTTTGGTGAAACCTACGAGCAGTACTTC,TRBJ2-7,13,TRBV29-1,.,.
CASSQDIGRGQEKLFF,TGCGCCAGCAGCCAAGATATCGGCAGGGGGCAGGAAAAACTGTTTTTT,TRBJ1-4,16,TRBV4-1,few,TRBD1